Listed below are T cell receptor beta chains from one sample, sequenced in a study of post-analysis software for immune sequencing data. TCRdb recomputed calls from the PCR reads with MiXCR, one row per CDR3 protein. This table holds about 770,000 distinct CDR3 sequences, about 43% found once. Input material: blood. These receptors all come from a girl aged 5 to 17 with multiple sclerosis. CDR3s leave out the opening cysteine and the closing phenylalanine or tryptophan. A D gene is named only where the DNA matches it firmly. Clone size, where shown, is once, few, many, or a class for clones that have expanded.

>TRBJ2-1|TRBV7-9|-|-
ASSLGMFGELSNEQF
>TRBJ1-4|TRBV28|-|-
ASSQQATNEKLF
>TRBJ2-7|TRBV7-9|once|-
ASSSLHGIYEQY
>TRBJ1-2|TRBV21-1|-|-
ASTLIGTEVLGGYT
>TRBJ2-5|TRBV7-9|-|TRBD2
ASSPGTSGRYQETQY
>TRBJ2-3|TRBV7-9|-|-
ASSFLTGWSTDTQY
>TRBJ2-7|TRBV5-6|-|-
ASSGLTSSYEQY
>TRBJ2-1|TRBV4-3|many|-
ASSQDTDSYNEQF
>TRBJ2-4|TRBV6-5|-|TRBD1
ASSSLTGRAKNIQY
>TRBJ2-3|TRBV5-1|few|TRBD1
ASGRTGPSTDTQY
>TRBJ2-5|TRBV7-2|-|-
ASSGDSFQETQY
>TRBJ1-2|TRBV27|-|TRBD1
ASSDFDRDGYT
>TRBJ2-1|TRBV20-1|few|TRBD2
SATSGRANEQF
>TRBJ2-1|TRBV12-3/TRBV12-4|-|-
ASSLSPTLGNEQF
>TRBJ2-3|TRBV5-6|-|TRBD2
ASSLELRESDTQY
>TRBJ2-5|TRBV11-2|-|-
ASSSPVGNQETQY
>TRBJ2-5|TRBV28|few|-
ASSPRVRGGETQY
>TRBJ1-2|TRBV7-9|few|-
ASSSETPNYGYT
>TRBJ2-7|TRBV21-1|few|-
ASSPRGRESYEQY
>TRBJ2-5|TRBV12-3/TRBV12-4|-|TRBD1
ASSRQGVQETQY
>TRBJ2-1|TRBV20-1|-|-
SARELIEQF
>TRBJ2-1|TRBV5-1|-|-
ASSFSGTWQF
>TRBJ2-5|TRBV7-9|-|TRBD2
ASSLGGGPETQY
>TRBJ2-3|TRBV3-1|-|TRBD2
ASSHTGLAGAHTDTQY
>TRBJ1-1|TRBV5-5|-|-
ASSFAGTEAF
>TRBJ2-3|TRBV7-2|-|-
ASSLVAASTDTQY
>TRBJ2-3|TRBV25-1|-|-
ASRGPFVSTDTQY
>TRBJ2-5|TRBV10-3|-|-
AISESDSQETQY
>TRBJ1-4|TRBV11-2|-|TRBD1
ASSLYGTAGNEKLF
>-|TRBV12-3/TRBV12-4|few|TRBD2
ASTVVAGETQY
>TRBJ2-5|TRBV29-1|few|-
SVAEGKETQY
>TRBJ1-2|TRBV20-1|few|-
SGGQFGDYGYT
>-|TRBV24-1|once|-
ATSDSYETQY
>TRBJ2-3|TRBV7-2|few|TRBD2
ASSLWGSGSFSDTQY
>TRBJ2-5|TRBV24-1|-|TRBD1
ATSDGGQGGETQY
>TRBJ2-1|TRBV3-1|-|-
ASSDTRVNDEQF
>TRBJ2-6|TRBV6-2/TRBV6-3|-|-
ASSWTKGLSGANVLT
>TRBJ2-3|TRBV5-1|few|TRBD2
ASSPGGTSGADTQY
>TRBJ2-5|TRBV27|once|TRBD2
ASSFTAGGETQY
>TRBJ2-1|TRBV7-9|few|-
ASSPTYSAHEQF
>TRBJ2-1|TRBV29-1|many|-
SAWKNEQF
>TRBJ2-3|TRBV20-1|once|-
SARARGGDLTDTRY
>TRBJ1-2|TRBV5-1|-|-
ASSLGTRGYT
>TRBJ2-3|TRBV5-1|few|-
ASSLAESYPRDTQY
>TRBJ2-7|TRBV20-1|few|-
SARVKGSYEQY
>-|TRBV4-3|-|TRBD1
ASSQAGQGAYEQY
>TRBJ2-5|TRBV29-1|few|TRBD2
SVGGGLAGWGPETQY
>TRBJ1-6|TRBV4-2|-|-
ASSQVVQSRQGSPLH
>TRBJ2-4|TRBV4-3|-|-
ASSQDLGGVGGNIQY
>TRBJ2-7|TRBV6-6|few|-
ASSFPNRVVSDEQY
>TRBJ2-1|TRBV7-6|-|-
ASSLFWTSEGNEQF
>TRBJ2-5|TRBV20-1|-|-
SARDDEGRFEETQY
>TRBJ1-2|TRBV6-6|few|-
ASTPDNYGYT